Below, 3 T cell receptor beta chains from the same sample are listed, as sequenced in a study of T cell responses to AZD1222 COVID-19 vaccine. Data came from immunoSEQ multiplex PCR; TCRdb stores just in-frame clones and leaves some out. Of over 95,000 clones in the sample, nearly 90% were seen once. Sequenced material: peripheral blood, taken on day 0 of AZD1222 vaccination. The receptors derive from an adult in good health.

V gene TRBV2 combines with J gene TRBJ2-3; maybe TRBD1 (5 bases). CDR1 is SNHLY and CDR2 is FYNNEI in the germline V gene. The V end was cut by 5 bases, the J end by 0 bases, with 9 bases between. The length of the CDR3 is 14 residues. The CDR3 bases are TGTGCCAGCAGTTGGACATTGAGCACAGATACGCAGTATTTT. It specifies CASSWTLSTDTQYF.

CDR3 DNA: TGTGCCAGTAAAGAGGAGGACCGCTCCTACAATGAGCAGTTCTTC. Its protein is CASKEEDRSYNEQFF. This chain connects TRBV19 to TRBJ2-1, with a weak D call TRBD2 (5 bases). Germline CDR1 reads LNHDA; CDR2 reads SQIVND (reference sequence). V gave up 7 bases and J gave up 0 bases, with 13 bases separating them. This CDR3 contains 15 residues.

On this clone: An end of the junction differs from the germline gene, which may be a read error. The chain carries TRBV5-1 and TRBJ2-2; TRBD1 aligns across 7 bases. There are 17 residues in the CDR3. CDR1 is SGHRS and CDR2 is YFSETQ in the germline V gene. This chain's CDR3 is CASSWPSRRGRPGELFF. The CDR3, as DNA: TGTGCCAGCAGCTGGCCCTCGCGAAGGGGGCGACCCGGGGAGCTGTTTTTT.